This TCR beta chain stems from a study of long-term antiretroviral therapy in people with HIV. Study-wide results and limits: From the mid-2000s to the late 2010s, blood was obtained, possibly while participants received older ART regimens. Clones showing expansion before ART dominated the repertoire at all time points.

From each donor, at least one pre-ART PBMC sample and at least two post-ART PBMC samples were obtained. Participants with HIV, all of them, were treated in the United States. V lost 6 bases and J 0 bases, leaving 12 bases between the germline ends. Germline CDR1 reads WSHSY; CDR2 reads SAAADI. The CDR3 has 15 residues. For this clone: Its target is not known.

At survey level, the immunoSEQ assay was run in its v3.0 version. This table comes from immunoSEQ multiplex PCR, and its TCRdb copy is limited to in-frame clones, with some not included. This table has roughly 28,000 clones, roughly 90% appearing once. The material was unsorted PBMCs, obtained 1.8 years after starting antiretroviral therapy. This chain connects TRBV10-2 to TRBJ1-5; possibly TRBD1 for D (6 bases). The TCR comes from a woman younger than 35 with HIV. The DNA of the CDR3 is TGCGCCAGCAGGGAGACAGGAACTAGCAATCAGCCCCAGCATTTT. It codes for CASRETGTSNQPQHF.